Below, 5 T cell receptor beta chains from the same sample are listed, as sequenced in a study of cytomegalovirus exposure and HLA in healthy donors (dated by TCRdb to about 2017). Library method: the immunoSEQ multiplex PCR assay. A mixture of 60 forward primers for TCR Vbeta segments and 13 reverse primers for TCR Jbeta segments was used in the multiplex PCR. TCRdb obtained this table from immuneACCESS and retained in-frame rearrangements with V and J assigned. These tables miss some clones; where compared with another copy, unresolved V genes account for less than half of the shortfall, and the remainder is unexplained. In this sample the table shows about 140,000 clones, roughly 78% of which occur a single time. The biggest ten clones account for about 6.5% of the sample. The source material was PBMCs. Receptors originate from a middle-aged man in good health and CMV-seropositive.

The chain is built from TRBV7-6 and TRBJ1-6; possibly TRBD1 for D (5 bases). Germline V CDR1 and CDR2: SGHVS, FNYEAQ. CDR3 length equals 17 residues. Trimming pared 5 bases from V and 1 base from J, leaving 15 bases between. The CDR3 sequence: CASSPGPIGSYNSPLHF. In DNA form, the CDR3 reads TGTGCCAGCAGCCCAGGGCCCATTGGGTCCTATAATTCACCCCTCCACTTT.

V and J are TRBV5-1 and TRBJ1-1; a weak D match, TRBD1 (6 bases). Trimming took off 4 bases at V and 1 base at J, with 11 bases between the two ends. CDR1 and CDR2 (germline): SGHRS, YFSETQ. The CDR3 is made up of 14 amino acids. The DNA for the CDR3 is TGCGCCAGCAGCGTCGACAGGCCGAACACTGAAGCTTTCTTT. Protein product: CASSVDRPNTEAFF.

The chain employs TRBV6-5 and TRBJ1-2, with D possibly TRBD1 on 6 matching bases. Germline V gene sequence: CDR1 MNHEY, CDR2 SVGAGI. Trimming took off 6 bases at V and 7 bases at J, with 15 bases between the two ends. CDR3 length: 13 amino acids. The CDR3 bases are TGTGCCAGCAGCCCAGACCCAGGGGTTGGCTACACCTTC. Protein: CASSPDPGVGYTF.

The chain couples TRBV2 to TRBJ2-5; tentative D call: TRBD1 (7 bases). The J call may be in error: the DNA end matches TRBJ2-7 better. Germline V gene lookup returns CDR1 SNHLY and CDR2 FYNNEI. The CDR3 loop spans 14 amino acids. The CDR3 loop is CASRVTGRSYEQYF. The CDR3 bases are TGTGCCAGCAGGGTGACAGGGAGGTCCTACGAGCAGTACTTC.

This clone turned up a few times. The V call is TRBV27, the J call TRBJ1-1; no definite D call. V gave up 4 bases and J gave up 1 base, with 10 bases separating them. The germline CDR1 and CDR2 sequences are MNHEY and SMNVEV (reference sequence). The CDR3 has 14 amino acids. The CDR3 is CASSSRPGNTEAFF. CDR3 in DNA: TGTGCCAGCAGTTCCCGCCCGGGGAACACTGAAGCTTTCTTT.